This TCR beta chain was recovered during a study of blood T cell repertoires in COVID-19 (TCRdb year 2020). With regard to the full study: The collaborator samples originated in the United States, Italy and Spain and spanned the acute and convalescent phases of COVID-19. The samples were drawn from two sources: the first 160 participants of the ongoing ImmuneRACE study, and 950 to 1,500 subjects contributed by 6 global collaborators. The dataset comprised deeply sampled blood TCRbeta repertoires from subjects exposed to, actively infected with, or recovered from COVID-19. The repertoires were released in a freely available public database meant as a resource for research on the immune response to SARS-CoV-2. The material from the prospective study consisted of cDNA or gDNA derived from T cells, B-cell-depleted T cells, or PBMCs. Where available, HLA class I and class II types were taken from metadata supplied by the sample provider and were not determined by assay-based typing. The sample metadata nearly always contained a de-identified subject ID, COVID-19 status, age in years and sex.

Summary of the overall study and its limitations: The amount of clinical and demographic metadata varied by source and participant and was provided uncurated.

The immunoSEQ Assay, a bias-controlled multiplex PCR, was used to amplify TCRbeta CDR3 regions from genomic DNA. In the source study's methods: The number of nucleated cells in each sample was estimated from the amplification of reference gene primers within the assay. Sequence reads were collapsed and filtered to measure the absolute abundance of every unique TCRbeta CDR3 rearrangement. For each sample, productive Simpson clonality was calculated as the square root of Simpson's diversity index across productive rearrangements. In its TCRdb copy, this immuneACCESS table keeps in-frame sequences only and misses some clones. Where compared with another copy, unresolved V genes explain less than half of these, and the others have no known cause. The DNA gave D and trimming, while V, J and clone size come from that table. This sample comprises 120,000 or so clones, roughly 88% of them detected only once. The ten biggest clones cover less than 8% of the sample.

Regarding this clone: Its antigen is currently not known. Base quality data are lacking; no much larger clone is found one base away.

The CDR3 holds 16 amino acids from the cysteine to the phenylalanine. The sequence is cut down to CDR3 DNA, 48 bases in frame from base 1. V and J are trimmed by 6 bases and 12 bases, and the gene matches miss 14 bases of the junction. As encoded in the germline V gene, CDR1 is SGHRS while CDR2 is YFSETQ. Whole blood was collected in K2EDTA tubes by collaborating institutions according to the institutions' own protocols. For TCRbeta analysis, collaborator samples were shipped as frozen whole blood, as isolated PBMCs, or as DNA extracted from either sample type. This receptor chain uses TRBV5-1 and TRBJ2-1, and 14 junction bases match TRBD2. The receptor comes from a man aged 50-60 years with acute or convalescent COVID-19. Sequencing was done on a sample of peripheral blood. Here the CDR3 is given as CASTTLKGLAGEGQFF. The sequenced DNA is TGCGCCAGCACCACCCTAAAGGGACTAGCGGGAGAAGGGCAGTTCTTC.